One sample yielded the 5 T cell receptor beta chains listed below, sequenced in a study of early T cells in non-severe SARS-CoV-2 infection. TCRdb passed the 5' RACE reads through MiXCR, listing each CDR3 protein once. Of 80,000 or so distinct CDR3 sequences listed, 15% to 17% were seen once; the top ten hold less than 15%. Sequencing was performed on whole blood. These receptors came from an adult who was a healthcare worker with PCR-confirmed SARS-CoV-2 infection or an uninfected control (not recorded which).

The chain uses TRBV5-1 and TRBJ1-1, with D maybe TRBD1 (5 bases). Germline V gene lookup returns CDR1 SGHRS and CDR2 YFSETQ. The V end was cut by 4 bases, the J end by 0 bases, with 16 bases between. There are 16 residues in the CDR3. This chain's CDR3 is CASSPGHRNMNTEAFF. The CDR3 DNA reads TGCGCCAGCAGCCCAGGACACCGAAATATGAACACTGAAGCTTTCTTT.

The chain recombines TRBV7-6 with TRBJ2-6; D is possibly TRBD1 or TRBD2 (5 bases each). V shed 6 bases and J shed 0 bases, with 15 bases lying between them. The CDR3 is 17 amino acids. CDR1 SGHVS and CDR2 FNYEAQ come from the germline V gene. The CDR3 coding sequence is TGTGCCAGCAGTGTGAAGGGACGGAGCTCTGGGGCCAACGTCCTGACTTTC. Protein product: CASSVKGRSSGANVLTF.

The chain recombines TRBV6-6 with TRBJ2-7; possible D gene TRBD2, 6 bases. The CDR3 extends over 14 amino acids. V was trimmed by 6 bases and J by 4 bases, leaving 16 bases between them. CDR1 and CDR2 (germline): MNHNY, SVGAGI (reference sequence). CDR3 sequence: CASRSGTHRYEQYF. The CDR3 DNA reads as TGTGCCAGCAGGTCCGGGACTCATCGGTACGAGCAGTACTTC.

This clonotype has only a few counts. The chain joins TRBV5-1 to TRBJ2-1, with TRBD2 identical over 7 bases. J lost 2 bases, V lost 4 bases, and 9 bases had no gene match. Germline V gene sequence: CDR1 SGHRS, CDR2 YFSETQ. The CDR3 is made up of 16 amino acids. As DNA, the CDR3 is TGCGCCAGCAGCCCGCCCGCGGGAGATACCTACAATGAGCAGTTCTTC. This encodes CASSPPAGDTYNEQFF.

This clonotype was recorded at least ten times. J is TRBJ2-5 and V is TRBV21-1. TRBV21-1 is termed a pseudogene. The CDR3 sequence is 13 residues long. CDR3: CASSKDSQETQYF. In DNA, the CDR3 is TGTGCCAGCAGCAAAGACAGCCAAGAGACCCAGTACTTC.